A selection of T cell receptor beta chains follows, all from one sample in a study of vaccination and CD4 T cells after COVID-19. TCRdb called the PCR reads again in MiXCR, with one record for every CDR3 protein. The sample includes about 28,000 distinct CDR3 sequences, over 40% of them seen just once. The sample in question was CD4+ T cells from blood, obtained about 7 months after SARS-CoV-2 vaccination. All receptors derive from a human donor who had recovered from COVID-19. CDR3s include the opening cysteine and the closing phenylalanine or tryptophan.

TRBV7-9 CASSSPAREQETQYF
TRBV7-9 CASRPPDRGVNTEAFF
TRBV11-3 CASSLRAGPGETQYF
TRBV6-2/TRBV6-3 CASNSPGQGSTSYGYTF
TRBV19 CASTLTALAGANVLTF
TRBV10-3 CAISREVFYEQYF
TRBV28 CASTPPGSSYEQYF
TRBV12-3/TRBV12-4 CASREGTSGRDEQYF
TRBV19 CASCTTGNTEAFF
TRBV21-1 CASSKALYHSYEQYF
TRBV20-1 CSARERRDKFNSPLHF
TRBV2 CASSEFQGRNTEAFF
TRBV9 CASSVVWGSTQYF
TRBV7-3 CASSLSLAGADTQYF
TRBV19 CASTRDYHFSYEQYF
TRBV20-1 CSARDFRGGTEAFF